Listed here are 10 T cell receptor beta chains from one sample, sequenced in a study of blood T cell repertoires in COVID-19. The data were produced by immunoSEQ multiplex PCR, yet TCRdb's version contains in-frame clones alone and is incomplete. The profile shows 250,000 to 350,000 clones, around 87% of them singletons. Sequenced material: peripheral blood. The receptors come from a man aged 18 to 35 with active or convalescent COVID-19.

The chain joins TRBV5-4 to TRBJ2-7, with D unresolved. The V gene lost 4 bases and the J gene lost 7 bases, with 15 bases spanning the gap. The germline V gene has CDR1 SGHNT and CDR2 YYREEE (reference sequence). The CDR3 covers 13 residues. This CDR3 is CASSGSPEEEQYF. The CDR3 nucleotides read TGTGCCAGCAGCGGGTCTCCTGAGGAGGAGCAGTACTTC.

The rearrangement links TRBV6-6 to TRBJ2-7; TRBD1 is a possible D gene (5 bases). The CDR3 has 14 amino acids. Germline loops: CDR1 MNHNY, CDR2 SVGAGI (reference sequence). V lost 2 bases, J lost 4 bases, and 12 bases lay in between. CDR3 nucleotides: TGTGCCAGCAGTTACGGGGAAGGGGTATACGAGCAGTACTTC. Its translation: CASSYGEGVYEQYF.

This sequence joins TRBV7-2 and TRBJ2-7, with 8 bases aligning to TRBD1. Trimming cost V 3 bases and J 3 bases; bases outside gene matches: 7. This CDR3 contains 15 residues. CDR1 and CDR2 (germline): SGHTA, FQGNSA. The CDR3: CASSFVRGLLYEQYF. The CDR3 bases are TGTGCCAGCAGCTTTGTCAGGGGGCTCCTCTACGAGCAGTACTTC.

This chain uses TRBV11-2 with TRBJ2-7; TRBD2 matches at 9 bases. Losses at the gene ends were 3 bases for V and 2 bases for J; bases not matched to a gene: 8. The CDR3 has 16 amino acids. Germline values: CDR1 SGHAT, CDR2 FQNNGV. The CDR3 nucleotides are TGTGCCAGCAGCTTCTATCGGGCTAGCGGGACCTACGAGCAGTACTTC. Protein: CASSFYRASGTYEQYF.

The rearrangement joins TRBV19 to TRBJ2-1; TRBD1 matches 9 bases. Germline CDR1 is LNHDA and CDR2 is SQIVND (reference sequence). This CDR3 comprises 17 residues. Unmatched junction bases numbered 13, after V lost 3 bases and J lost 7 bases. CDR3 sequence: CASSMQYIQGALNEQFF. CDR3 nucleotides: TGTGCCAGTAGTATGCAATACATACAGGGGGCGCTGAATGAGCAGTTCTTC.

This chain uses TRBV7-8 with TRBJ2-2; weak D call: TRBD2 (6 bases). Germline CDR1 reads SGHVS; CDR2 reads FQNEAQ. V was shortened by 0 bases and J by 1 base, with 6 bases between the two germline ends. There are 15 residues in the CDR3. In nucleotides, the CDR3 is TGTGCCAGCAGCTTAGCGGGAGGGAACACCGGGGAGCTGTTTTTT. Its translation: CASSLAGGNTGELFF. The entire variable domain, with the rest obtained from reference TRBV7-8 and TRBJ2-2, is as follows: GAGVSQSPRYKVAKRGQDVALRCDPISGHVSLFWYQQALGQGPEFLTYFQNEAQLDKSGLPSDRFFAERPEGSVSTLKIQRTQQEDSAVYLCASSLAGGNTGELFFGEGSRLTVL.

In this sample, this clone turned up many times. This chain joins TRBV18 and TRBJ1-4; the D gene is possibly TRBD1 (6 bases). Trimming took off 0 bases at V and 7 bases at J, with 12 bases between the two ends. From germline, CDR1 is KGHSH and CDR2 LQKENI. This CDR3 is 15 amino acids long. In nucleotides, the CDR3 is TGTGCCAGCTCACCACCGTCAGGGGAAGGTGAAAAACTGTTTTTT. Protein: CASSPPSGEGEKLFF.

The chain couples TRBV7-9 to TRBJ2-7; TRBD2 matches 8 bases. The germline V gene encodes CDR1 SEHNR and CDR2 FQNEAQ (reference sequence). The CDR3 is 14 amino acids. J was trimmed by 2 bases and V by 6 bases; bases with no gene match: 6. The CDR3 sequence is CASSPGLAPYEQYF. The CDR3 region has the DNA TGTGCCAGCAGTCCCGGACTAGCCCCCTACGAGCAGTACTTC.

This clone turned up a few times. V usage is TRBV27 and J usage is TRBJ1-1; 11 nucleotides agree with TRBD1. V lost 8 bases, J lost 0 bases, and 20 bases stayed unmatched. CDR1 and CDR2 (germline): MNHEY, SMNVEV (reference sequence). The CDR3 spans 20 residues. This CDR3 is CASRHNPGTGGRYLNTEAFF. The CDR3 DNA is TGTGCCAGCCGACATAATCCCGGGACAGGGGGTCGTTATCTGAACACTGAAGCTTTCTTT.

In DNA form, the CDR3 reads TGTGCCAGCAGCTACAACAGGGGGTCTTACAATGAGCAGTTCTTC. Amino acids: CASSYNRGSYNEQFF. The V gene is TRBV7-2, the J gene TRBJ2-1; 8 bases are shared with TRBD1. Germline V gene data show CDR1 as SGHTA and CDR2 as FQGNSA. The J segment lost 4 bases and the V segment lost 4 bases, leaving 6 bases of the junction unmatched. The length of the CDR3 is 15 residues. Full variable domain (remainder filled in from reference TRBV7-2 and TRBJ2-1): GAGVSQSPSNKVTEKGKDVELRCDPISGHTALYWYRQSLGQGLEFLIYFQGNSAPDKSGLPSDRFSAERTGGSVSTLTIQRTQQEDSAVYLCASSYNRGSYNEQFFGPGTRLTVL.